These 32 T cell receptor beta chains came from one sample sequenced in a study of a mutant IDH1 vaccine in newly diagnosed glioma. No antigen has been identified for these receptors. Profiled with immunoSEQ multiplex PCR; TCRdb holds only in-frame clones, not every one. The sample lists approximately 45,000 clones, 88% occurring once. Time point: week 35, safety follow-up. Topical imiquimod accompanied each vaccine dose, which consisted of 300 ug of mutant IDH1 20-mer peptide. This specimen was PBMCs, taken from a glioma patient whose treatment included an IDH1 peptide vaccine. The receptors stem from a woman aged 40 to 50 with glioma.

This chain connects TRBV27 to TRBJ1-1; D may be TRBD1 (5 bases). Trimming pared 0 bases from V and 4 bases from J, leaving 9 bases between. Germline V gene data show CDR1 as MNHEY and CDR2 as SMNVEV (reference sequence). The CDR3 has 14 residues. The CDR3 sequence: CASSLSRGFTEAFF. The CDR3 coding sequence is TGTGCCAGCAGTTTATCGAGGGGTTTCACTGAAGCTTTCTTT.

The chain recombines TRBV6-5 with TRBJ2-5, with 9 bases lining up with TRBD2. Per germline, CDR1 MNHEY and CDR2 SVGAGI. The length of the CDR3 is 15 residues. V trimming: 4 bases; J trimming: 2 bases; junction bases outside the gene matches: 5. The CDR3 nucleotides are TGTGCCAGCAGTTCTCTGACTAGCGGTCAAGAGACCCAGTACTTC. This encodes CASSSLTSGQETQYF.

This chain links TRBV6-6 with TRBJ2-3, with 8 bases fitting TRBD2. The V gene end was trimmed by 7 bases and the J gene end by 2 bases; junction bases not matched to a gene: 8. The CDR3 is 15 amino acids. Per germline, CDR1 MNHNY and CDR2 SVGAGI (reference sequence). DNA of the CDR3: TGTGCCAGCACCCACGGGGGGGGCAACACAGATACGCAGTATTTT. Protein sequence: CASTHGGGNTDTQYF.

This clone was observed a handful of times. The chain carries TRBV28 and TRBJ1-5; 8 bases agree with TRBD1. CDR1 and CDR2 (germline): MDHEN, SYDVKM. The CDR3 runs to 14 residues. With V trimmed by 8 bases and J by 7 bases, 10 bases remained unmatched. CDR3 sequence: CASLNGQGKQPQHF. In DNA, the CDR3 is TGTGCCAGCCTGAACGGACAGGGTAAGCAGCCCCAGCATTTT.

CDR3: CASSLVENTEAFF. The CDR3, as DNA: TGTGCCAGCAGCTTAGTTGAGAACACTGAAGCTTTCTTT. The chain links TRBV11-3 to TRBJ1-1; no clear D gene. Germline V gene data show CDR1 as SGHNT and CDR2 as YENEEA. The CDR3 runs 13 residues. Between the trimmed V and J ends, which lost 1 base and 1 base, there was a span of 4 bases. Drawing the rest from reference TRBV11-3 and TRBJ1-1, the complete variable domain is EAGVVQSPRYKIIEKKQPVAFWCNPISGHNTLYWYLQNLGQGPELLIRYENEEAVDDSQLPKDRFSAERLKGVDSTLKIQPAELGDSAVYLCASSLVENTEAFFGQGTRLTVV.

This clone appeared once. This rearrangement joins TRBV5-1 to TRBJ2-2; tentatively, D is TRBD2 (5 bases). The CDR3 length is 18 residues. Trimming removed 3 bases from V and 0 bases from J, with 18 bases in between. Per the germline V gene, CDR1 is SGHRS and CDR2 is YFSETQ. For the CDR3, the DNA is TGCGCCAGCAGCTCCCTCCGAGGGTTGGCCTCGAACACCGGGGAGCTGTTTTTT. This codes for CASSSLRGLASNTGELFF. The variable domain in full, completed from reference TRBV5-1 and TRBJ2-2, reads KAGVTQTPRYLIKTRGQQVTLSCSPISGHRSVSWYQQTPGQGLQFLFEYFSETQRNKGNFPGRFSGRQFSNSRSEMNVSTLELGDSALYLCASSSLRGLASNTGELFFGEGSRLTVL.

This clone appeared once. The chain joins TRBV10-3 to TRBJ2-5, with no clear D. This CDR3 comprises 15 residues. V was clipped by 5 bases and J by 4 bases, with 17 bases between them. Germline CDR1 is ENHRY and CDR2 is SYGVKD. CDR3 coding DNA: TGTGCCATCAGTTCCGGGCCAGCAGCCGGAGAGACCCAGTACTTC. Translation gives CAISSGPAAGETQYF.

The rearrangement links TRBV5-1 to TRBJ2-7; 8 bases are shared with TRBD1. The CDR3 sequence is 16 residues long. Per the germline V gene, CDR1 is SGHRS and CDR2 is YFSETQ. Trimming took 0 bases from V and 5 from J; bases not matched to a gene: 10. CDR3 DNA: TGCGCCAGCAGCTTGGTAGTAGGACAGGGATCCCACGAGCAGTACTTC. This translates into CASSLVVGQGSHEQYF.

The chain has TRBV2 and TRBJ2-7, with 8 bases identical to TRBD1. CDR3 length: 16 amino acids. Trimming took 6 bases from V and 5 from J; bases not matched to a gene: 15. CDR1 and CDR2 from the germline V gene are SNHLY and FYNNEI. The CDR3 sequence: CASSPRVGQGFNEQYF. CDR3 nucleotides: TGTGCCAGCAGCCCCCGTGTCGGACAGGGTTTCAACGAGCAGTACTTC.

This chain uses TRBV12-5 with TRBJ1-2, with 8 bases lining up with TRBD1. J was trimmed by 8 bases and V by 7 bases; bases with no gene match: 18. CDR1 and CDR2 from the germline V gene are LGHNT and FRNRAP. The CDR3 spans 16 residues. The CDR3 reads CASASTGVGVTGGYTF. CDR3 sequence (DNA): TGTGCTAGTGCCTCGACAGGGGTCGGTGTGACGGGCGGCTACACCTTC. Together with reference TRBV12-5 and TRBJ1-2, the CDR3 gives the full variable domain: DARVTQTPRHKVTEMGQEVTMRCQPILGHNTVFWYRQTMMQGLELLAYFRNRAPLDDSGMPKDRFSAEMPDATLATLKIQPSEPRDSAVYFCASASTGVGVTGGYTFGSGTRLTVV.

Details on this clone: At one boundary the junction diverges from the germline segment, which might be a read error. The chain joins TRBV5-1 to TRBJ1-5; the D is unclear. Germline CDR1 and CDR2: SGHRS and YFSETQ. This CDR3 contains 14 residues. DNA for the CDR3: TGCGCCGGCAGGACGGATTATAGCAATCAGCCCCAGCATTTT. It yields the protein CAGRTDYSNQPQHF.

The chain recombines TRBV25-1 with TRBJ1-3; TRBD1 might be the D (6 bases). The germline V and J ends were trimmed by 3 bases and 6 bases, with 12 bases remaining between them. This CDR3 has 14 amino acids. CDR1 MGHDK and CDR2 SYGVNS come from the germline V gene. The CDR3 bases are TGTGCCAGCAGTGACCCGCGGACAGTAAACACCATATATTTT. Translation gives CASSDPRTVNTIYF.

The chain joins TRBV6-1 to TRBJ1-4, with 8 nucleotides matching TRBD1. J was trimmed by 9 bases and V by 8 bases; bases with no gene match: 14. The CDR3 extends over 15 amino acids. Germline CDR1 MNHNS, CDR2 SASEGT. In DNA form, the CDR3 reads TGTGCCAGCTTTTCCACGACAGGGGAGAATCAAAAACTGTTTTTT. As protein: CASFSTTGENQKLFF.

This chain joins TRBV5-1 and TRBJ2-3; the D gene could be TRBD1 or TRBD2 (5 bases each). The CDR3 is made up of 15 amino acids. V lost 0 bases to trimming and J lost 6 bases, with 14 bases between them. Germline CDR1 SGHRS, CDR2 YFSETQ. The CDR3 is CASSLDGDPADTQYF. CDR3 bases: TGCGCCAGCAGCTTGGATGGGGACCCCGCCGATACGCAGTATTTT.

The CDR3 here is CASSQDLEGVGGYTF. The CDR3 coding sequence is TGTGCCAGCAGCCAAGATCTGGAAGGGGTCGGTGGCTACACCTTC. The chain links TRBV14 to TRBJ1-2; D might be TRBD1 (5 bases). This CDR3 comprises 15 residues. Germline values: CDR1 SGHDN, CDR2 FVKESK. V dropped 0 bases and J dropped 7 bases, with 15 bases sitting between them.

V gene TRBV18 combines with J gene TRBJ2-1; D unclear. V shed 2 bases and J shed 6 bases, with 5 bases lying between them. Germline loops: CDR1 KGHSH, CDR2 LQKENI. The CDR3 runs 12 residues. CDR3 bases: TGTGCCAGCTCACCAATAAGCAATGAGCAGTTCTTC. The encoded protein is CASSPISNEQFF. The full variable domain, in which reference TRBV18 and TRBJ2-1 provide the parts outside the CDR3, is NAGVMQNPRHLVRRRGQEARLRCSPMKGHSHVYWYRQLPEEGLKFMVYLQKENIIDESGMPKERFSAEFPKEGPSILRIQQVVRGDSAAYFCASSPISNEQFFGPGTRLTVL.

The chain is built from TRBV6-5 and TRBJ1-3, with D maybe TRBD1 (5 bases). Trimming pared 5 bases from V and 0 bases from J, leaving 11 bases between. Germline lookup yields CDR1 MNHEY and CDR2 SVGAGI. The CDR3 is 15 amino acids. CDR3 loop: CASSIQALSGNTIYF. DNA for the CDR3: TGTGCCAGCAGTATACAGGCTCTCTCTGGAAACACCATATATTTT.

The DNA of the CDR3 is TGTGCCAGTAGTGTAATCTCTGGCGGTAGGAATGAGCAGTTCTTC. Translated, it gives CASSVISGGRNEQFF. V usage is TRBV19 and J usage is TRBJ2-1; D gene unclear. This CDR3 contains 15 residues. The germline CDR1 and CDR2 sequences are LNHDA and SQIVND (reference sequence). The V end lost 5 bases, the J end lost 7 bases, and 18 bases lay between the germline ends.

The V call is TRBV2, the J call TRBJ2-3; TRBD2 is a possible D gene (6 bases). Germline assignment: CDR1 SNHLY and CDR2 FYNNEI. The length of the CDR3 is 15 residues. The V end was cut by 6 bases, the J end by 2 bases, with 15 bases between. The CDR3 nucleotides read TGTGCCAGCAGGACTGGGACTTTCTCCACAGATACGCAGTATTTT. Encoded protein: CASRTGTFSTDTQYF.

This chain links TRBV7-2 with TRBJ1-3; no clear D. Germline V gene sequence: CDR1 SGHTA, CDR2 FQGNSA. The length of the CDR3 is 15 residues. V was cut by 5 bases and J by 4 bases, with 15 bases left in between. The CDR3 coding sequence is TGTGCCAGCAGCCCCCGGGGAATATCGGGAAACACCATATATTTT. It yields the protein CASSPRGISGNTIYF.

This clone was counted a single time. This chain links TRBV15 with TRBJ2-5, with 12 bases aligning to TRBD1. The CDR3 runs to 16 residues. Germline CDR1 reads LNHNV; CDR2 reads YYDKDF (reference sequence). V gave up 3 bases and J gave up 5 bases; unmatched junction bases: 7. CDR3 DNA: TGTGCCACCAGCAGGGGACAGGGGGCTCCCCGGGAGACCCAGTACTTC. Amino acids: CATSRGQGAPRETQYF.

On this clone itself: Mismatch with germline at one junction end may stem from a read error. CDR3 in amino acids: CASSYPLQQRRF. CDR3 sequence (DNA): TGTGCCAGCAGTTACCCTCTCCAACAGAGGAGGTTT. The chain combines TRBV6-6 with TRBJ1-1; D unclear. The CDR3 has 12 residues. Looked up from germline, CDR1 is MNHNY and CDR2 is SVGAGI (reference sequence).

This clone showed up just once. The V and J genes are TRBV6-5 and TRBJ2-2; D ambiguous. CDR3 length: 13 residues. CDR1 and CDR2 (germline): MNHEY, SVGAGI. Trimming removed 0 bases from V and 4 bases from J, with 3 bases in between. The CDR3 DNA reads TGTGCCAGCAGTTACTCGCGCACCGGGGAGCTGTTTTTT. It is translated as CASSYSRTGELFF.

In its sample, this clone was seen a few times. The chain uses TRBV27 and TRBJ1-2; D ambiguous. From germline, CDR1 is MNHEY and CDR2 SMNVEV (reference sequence). This CDR3 comprises 13 residues. V lost 0 bases and J lost 6, with 8 bases in between. The CDR3 DNA follows: TGTGCCAGCAGTTTATCGTTAATTCATGGCTACACCTTC. It is translated as CASSLSLIHGYTF.

The V and J genes are TRBV7-2 and TRBJ2-6, with TRBD1 as a possible D gene (5 bases). The CDR3 is 15 residues long. With 7 bases removed from V and 0 bases from J, the gap between germline ends came to 10 bases. CDR1 SGHTA and CDR2 FQGNSA come from the germline V gene. The CDR3 nucleotides are TGTGCCAGCACCCAAGACAGCTCTGGGGCCAACGTCCTGACTTTC. Translated: CASTQDSSGANVLTF.

The chain joins TRBV6-5 to TRBJ1-2, with D perhaps matching TRBD1 (5 bases). Germline V gene lookup returns CDR1 MNHEY and CDR2 SVGAGI. The germline V and J ends were trimmed by 0 bases and 8 bases, with 13 bases remaining between them. CDR3 length: 14 residues. CDR3 region: CASSYSQGRQGYTF. The DNA for the CDR3 is TGTGCCAGCAGTTACTCTCAGGGTCGGCAGGGCTACACCTTC.

The rearrangement joins TRBV4-2 to TRBJ1-4; D uncertain. V was clipped by 2 bases and J by 4 bases, with 8 bases between them. Germline CDR1 LGHNA, CDR2 YNFKEQ. This CDR3 comprises 14 residues. The CDR3 nucleotides read TGTGCCAGCAGCCAACCCGGGGATAATGAAAAACTGTTTTTT. It is translated as CASSQPGDNEKLFF.

The V call is TRBV19, the J call TRBJ2-3; D is uncertain. Germline V gene data show CDR1 as LNHDA and CDR2 as SQIVND (reference sequence). Trimming removed 6 bases at V and 0 bases at J, with 7 bases between. This CDR3 comprises 13 residues. In DNA form, the CDR3 reads TGTGCCAGTAGGGGAACTAGCACAGATACGCAGTATTTT. Its translation is CASRGTSTDTQYF.

This clone came up once. This rearrangement joins TRBV19 to TRBJ2-7, with D tentatively TRBD1 (5 bases). CDR1 and CDR2 from the germline V gene are LNHDA and SQIVND (reference sequence). The CDR3 is 15 residues long. The V end was cut by 4 bases, the J end by 3 bases, with 16 bases between. The CDR3 coding sequence is TGTGCCAGTAGTACGTGGGGTCAGGGTGTCTACGAGCAGTACTTC. Its translation is CASSTWGQGVYEQYF. Full variable domain (remainder filled in from reference TRBV19 and TRBJ2-7): DGGITQSPKYLFRKEGQNVTLSCEQNLNHDAMYWYRQDPGQGLRLIYYSQIVNDFQKGDIAEGYSVSREKKESFPLTVTSAQKNPTAFYLCASSTWGQGVYEQYFGPGTRLTVT.

This clone showed up just once. CDR3: CASSPTGENEQFF. The DNA for the CDR3 is TGTGCCAGCTCACCAACAGGGGAGAATGAGCAGTTCTTC. The chain has TRBV18 and TRBJ2-1; 7 positions match TRBD1. The CDR3 extends over 13 amino acids. The ends lost 2 bases at V and 7 bases at J; junction bases unmatched: 2. Germline lookup yields CDR1 KGHSH and CDR2 LQKENI.

V and J are TRBV19 and TRBJ2-3; weak D call: TRBD1 (5 bases). Germline-derived CDR1 and CDR2 are LNHDA and SQIVND (reference sequence). The CDR3 covers 16 residues. V shed 4 bases and J shed 3 bases, with 17 bases lying between them. The CDR3 coding sequence is TGTGCCAGTAGTACCCTGCAGGGTCCCTTGACAGATACGCAGTATTTT. Amino acids: CASSTLQGPLTDTQYF.

V is TRBV27 and J is TRBJ1-1; D not certain. Germline CDR1 MNHEY, CDR2 SMNVEV (reference sequence). With 11 bases removed from V and 8 bases from J, the gap between germline ends came to 12 bases. The CDR3 has 10 residues. The CDR3, as DNA: TGTGCCTCCGAGGCGCGGGAAGCTTTCTTT. It codes for CASEAREAFF.